A selection of T cell receptor beta chains follows, all from one sample in a study of blood T cell repertoires in COVID-19. Assay: immunoSEQ multiplex PCR; the TCRdb copy retains only in-frame clones and omits some. The sample shows roughly 410,000 clones, 70% to 90% of them seen only once. The sequenced sample consisted of peripheral blood. The receptor source for this set is a woman aged 40 to 55 with COVID-19, enrolled during active disease. Each CDR3 is given without its conserved first and last residue. Some rows mark clone size as missing; the rest say once, few, many or name a class of expanded clone.

j_call | clone_size | v_call | cdr3_aa
TRBJ1-2 | NA | TRBV24-1 | ATSDFPGGIYGYT
TRBJ1-2 | NA | TRBV5-1 | ASSLGDRDKKDT
TRBJ1-5 | NA | TRBV27 | ASSLYGGLGNQPQH
TRBJ1-4 | NA | TRBV6-2/TRBV6-3 | ASSSTRGLYEKLF
TRBJ1-2 | NA | TRBV30 | AWSGQGSSYGYT
TRBJ1-4 | NA | TRBV19 | ASTKRTGQIATNEKLF
TRBJ2-5 | NA | TRBV27 | ASSPLVYPLGGRQETQY
TRBJ1-2 | NA | TRBV7-6 | ASSLDQGSGYT
TRBJ1-1 | NA | TRBV3-1/TRBV3-2 | ASSRDRLNTEAF
TRBJ2-3 | NA | TRBV25-1 | ASSESRARPHTDTQY
TRBJ1-4 | NA | TRBV27 | ASRRGYEKLF
TRBJ2-3 | NA | TRBV6-2/TRBV6-3 | ASSYMAGGRDTQY
TRBJ2-1 | NA | TRBV12-5 | ASGPRLAGRGNEQF
TRBJ1-5 | NA | TRBV5-6 | ASSSQASNQPQH
TRBJ1-1 | NA | TRBV2 | AGSDVSGLYTEAF
TRBJ2-7 | NA | TRBV4-1 | ASSQGGGSSYEQY
TRBJ1-2 | NA | TRBV19 | ASSQQINYGYT
TRBJ2-1 | NA | TRBV7-8 | ASSPGLAQYNEQF
TRBJ2-7 | NA | TRBV10-2 | ASRLDISYEQY
TRBJ2-2 | NA | TRBV6-2/TRBV6-3 | ASSYYLRLAGDRTGELF
TRBJ2-3 | NA | TRBV9 | ASSNPSSGTVSTDTQY
TRBJ1-5 | NA | TRBV28 | ASRSGGQPQH
TRBJ2-3 | NA | TRBV6-5 | ASSSTGTDTQY
TRBJ2-3 | NA | TRBV4-3 | ASSQDYERETNTQY
TRBJ2-7 | NA | TRBV28 | ASSLDSGEQY
TRBJ1-1 | NA | TRBV5-1 | ASSRVQGTSTEAF
TRBJ2-1 | NA | TRBV11-2 | ASSPDSSRLEQF
TRBJ1-5 | NA | TRBV7-2 | ASSLGGGHPSDQPQH
TRBJ1-2 | NA | TRBV9 | ASSRANYGYT
TRBJ1-5 | NA | TRBV6-5 | ASSYSDRQPQH
TRBJ1-4 | NA | TRBV5-6 | ASSYGQAANEKLF
TRBJ1-1 | NA | TRBV30 | AWATGLNTEAF
TRBJ2-2 | NA | TRBV30 | AWVDWNTGELF
TRBJ2-1 | NA | TRBV14 | ASSQDRYNEQF
TRBJ1-2 | NA | TRBV5-5 | ASSPGDPGSYGYT
TRBJ1-1 | NA | TRBV2 | ASSSDRGRLSTEAF
TRBJ2-5 | NA | TRBV4-1 | ASSQELLRLAGKETQY
TRBJ2-1 | once | TRBV7-2 | ASSSTVNEQF
TRBJ1-2 | NA | TRBV5-1 | ASSFRTGNYGYT
TRBJ1-6 | NA | TRBV7-2 | ASSLPSRRTYNSPLH
TRBJ1-1 | NA | TRBV29-1 | SVQEGGITEAF
TRBJ2-1 | NA | TRBV4-1 | ASSRSFYNEQF
TRBJ1-1 | few | TRBV14 | ASSHLRSRNTEAF
TRBJ2-5 | NA | TRBV7-3 | ASSLDRVQAETQY
TRBJ1-2 | NA | TRBV28 | ASSLWAPSGGYT
TRBJ2-5 | NA | TRBV6-5 | ASSYSGQVEETQY
TRBJ2-1 | NA | TRBV28 | ASSFVLAGSSYNEQF
TRBJ2-1 | once | TRBV4-2 | ASSQVPSGGYNEQF
TRBJ1-6 | NA | TRBV10-3 | ATYGRAGDGSPLH
TRBJ2-5 | NA | TRBV28 | ASSFPEKETQY
TRBJ2-3 | NA | TRBV13 | ASSSMDGADTQY
TRBJ1-3 | NA | TRBV2 | ASGREGTGNTIY
TRBJ2-1 | NA | TRBV7-9 | ASMGQSGYNEQF
TRBJ2-1 | NA | TRBV2 | ARNPTEGMGYNEQF
TRBJ2-5 | NA | TRBV27 | ASSFSGGGTQY